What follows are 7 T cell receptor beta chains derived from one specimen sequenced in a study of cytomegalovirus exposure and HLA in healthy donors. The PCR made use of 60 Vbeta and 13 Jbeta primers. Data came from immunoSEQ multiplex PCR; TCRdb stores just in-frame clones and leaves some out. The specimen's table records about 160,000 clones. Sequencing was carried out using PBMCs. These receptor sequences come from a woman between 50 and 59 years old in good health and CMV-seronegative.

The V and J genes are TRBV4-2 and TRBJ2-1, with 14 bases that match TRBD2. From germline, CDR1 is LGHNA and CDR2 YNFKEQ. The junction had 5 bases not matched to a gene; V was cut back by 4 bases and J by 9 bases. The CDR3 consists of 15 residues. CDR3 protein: CASSPGTSGSSEQFF. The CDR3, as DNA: TGTGCCAGCAGCCCGGGGACTAGCGGGAGCAGTGAGCAGTTCTTC.

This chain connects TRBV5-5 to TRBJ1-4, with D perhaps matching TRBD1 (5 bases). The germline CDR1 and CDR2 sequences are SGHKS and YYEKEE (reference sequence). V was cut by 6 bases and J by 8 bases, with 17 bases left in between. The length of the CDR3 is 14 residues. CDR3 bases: TGTGCCAGCACCACGGGGGGAATCTACGAAAAACTGTTTTTT. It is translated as CASTTGGIYEKLFF.

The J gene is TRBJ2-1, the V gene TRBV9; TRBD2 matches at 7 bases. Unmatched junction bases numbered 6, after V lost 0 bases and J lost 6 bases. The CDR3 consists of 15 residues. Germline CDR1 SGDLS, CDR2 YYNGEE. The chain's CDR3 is CASSVVGAGVNEQFF. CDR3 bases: TGTGCCAGCAGCGTAGTTGGGGCGGGGGTCAATGAGCAGTTCTTC.

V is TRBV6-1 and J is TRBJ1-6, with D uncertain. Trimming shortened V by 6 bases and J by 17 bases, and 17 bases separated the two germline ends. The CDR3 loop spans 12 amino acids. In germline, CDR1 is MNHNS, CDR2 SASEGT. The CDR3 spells CASRGSPGLFHF. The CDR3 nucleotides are TGTGCCAGCAGGGGATCGCCCGGACTATTCCACTTT.

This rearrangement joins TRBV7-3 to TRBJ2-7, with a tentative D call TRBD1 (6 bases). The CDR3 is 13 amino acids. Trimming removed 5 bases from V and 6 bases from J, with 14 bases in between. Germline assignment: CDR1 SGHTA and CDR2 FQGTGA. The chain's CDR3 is CASSATGIGEQYF. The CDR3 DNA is TGTGCCAGCAGCGCAACAGGGATTGGCGAGCAGTACTTC.

Here the CDR3 DNA reads TGTGCCAGCAGCTTAGGTCCCTCTAGCACAGATACGCAGTATTTT. The encoded protein is CASSLGPSSTDTQYF. This chain links TRBV7-7 with TRBJ2-3, with D unresolved. In germline, CDR1 is SSHAT, CDR2 FNYEAQ (reference sequence). The germline V and J ends were trimmed by 1 base and 0 bases, with 8 bases remaining between them. The CDR3 consists of 15 residues.

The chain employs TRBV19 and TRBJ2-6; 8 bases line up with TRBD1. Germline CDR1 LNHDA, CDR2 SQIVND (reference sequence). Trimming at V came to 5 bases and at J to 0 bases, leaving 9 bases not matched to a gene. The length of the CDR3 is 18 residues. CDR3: CASSDPGQASSGANVLTF. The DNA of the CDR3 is TGTGCCAGTAGTGATCCGGGACAGGCCTCCTCTGGGGCCAACGTCCTGACTTTC.